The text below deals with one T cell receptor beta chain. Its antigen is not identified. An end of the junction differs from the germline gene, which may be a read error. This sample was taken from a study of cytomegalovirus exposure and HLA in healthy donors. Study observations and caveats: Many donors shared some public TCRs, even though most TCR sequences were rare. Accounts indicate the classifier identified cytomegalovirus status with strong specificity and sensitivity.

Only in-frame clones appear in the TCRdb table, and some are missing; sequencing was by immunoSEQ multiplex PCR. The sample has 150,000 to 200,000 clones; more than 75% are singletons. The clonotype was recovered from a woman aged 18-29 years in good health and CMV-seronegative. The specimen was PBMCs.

The CDR3 sequence: CALRAGGKNEQFF. In nucleotides, the CDR3 is TGTGCCCTCAGAGCGGGAGGGAAGAATGAGCAGTTCTTC. The chain uses TRBV10-3 and TRBJ2-1; 10 positions match TRBD2. The CDR3 consists of 13 residues. Germline CDR1 is ENHRY and CDR2 is SYGVKD.